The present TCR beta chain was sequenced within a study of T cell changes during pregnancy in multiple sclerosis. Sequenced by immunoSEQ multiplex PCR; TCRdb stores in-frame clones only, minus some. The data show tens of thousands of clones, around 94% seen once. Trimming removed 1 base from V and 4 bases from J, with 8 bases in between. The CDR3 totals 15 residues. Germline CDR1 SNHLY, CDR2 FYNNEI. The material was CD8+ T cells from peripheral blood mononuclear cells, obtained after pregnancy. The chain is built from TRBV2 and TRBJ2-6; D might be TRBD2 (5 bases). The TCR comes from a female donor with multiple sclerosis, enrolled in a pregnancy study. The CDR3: CASSEEGAGANVLTF. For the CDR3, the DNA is TGTGCCAGCAGTGAAGAGGGAGCAGGGGCCAACGTCCTGACTTTC.